Included here is one TCR beta chain sequence, with context. A much larger clone lies one base from this, so it may be a read error. The sample comes from a study of post-analysis software for immune sequencing data. Presence of unique molecular identifiers characterized the TCR beta cDNA libraries. TCRdb independently ran MiXCR on the PCR reads; one entry per CDR3 protein. This table holds 150,000 to 200,000 distinct CDR3 sequences, roughly 35% found once. Sequenced material: blood, taken after autologous hematopoietic stem cell transplantation. This sequence was found in a girl between 10 and 17 years old with multiple sclerosis.

CDR3 DNA sequence: TGTGCCAGCGGCTTGGATACCGGGACTAGCGCTAGTAATGAGCAGTTCTTC. It yields the protein CASGLDTGTSASNEQFF. The chain recombines TRBV5-4 with TRBJ2-1, with 10 bases fitting TRBD2. Germline CDR1 and CDR2: SGHNT and YYREEE (reference sequence). This CDR3 region has 17 residues.